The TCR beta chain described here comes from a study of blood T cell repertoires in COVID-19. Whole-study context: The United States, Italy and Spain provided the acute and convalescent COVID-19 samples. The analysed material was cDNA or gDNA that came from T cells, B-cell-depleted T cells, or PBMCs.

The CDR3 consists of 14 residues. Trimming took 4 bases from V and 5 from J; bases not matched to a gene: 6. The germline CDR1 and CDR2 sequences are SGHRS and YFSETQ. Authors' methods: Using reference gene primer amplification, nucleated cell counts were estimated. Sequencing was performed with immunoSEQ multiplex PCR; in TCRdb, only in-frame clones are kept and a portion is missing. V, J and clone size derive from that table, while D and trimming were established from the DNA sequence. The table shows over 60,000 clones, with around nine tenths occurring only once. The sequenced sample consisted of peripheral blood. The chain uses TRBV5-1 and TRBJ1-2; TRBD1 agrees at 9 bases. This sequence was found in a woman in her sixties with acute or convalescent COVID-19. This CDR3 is CASSDSGQGYGYTF. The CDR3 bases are TGCGCCAGCAGCGACTCGGGACAGGGTTATGGCTACACCTTC.